This TCR beta chain was observed in a study of blood T cell repertoires in COVID-19. The repertoire was sequenced with immunoSEQ multiplex PCR; TCRdb's copy has only in-frame clones and lacks some. The sample holds just over 300,000 clones, 80% to 90% seen once. The germline CDR1 and CDR2 sequences are LGHNT and FRNRAP. This CDR3 comprises 13 residues. With 7 bases clipped from V and 4 bases from J, the junction kept 4 bases outside the gene matches. Sample: PBMCs or T cells enriched from blood (not recorded which). The chain employs TRBV12-5 and TRBJ2-7; 10 bases map to TRBD1. This clonotype originated in a man aged 30 to 39 who had recovered from COVID-19. CDR3: CASERDRGYEQYF. Written as DNA, the CDR3 is TGTGCTAGTGAAAGGGACAGGGGTTACGAGCAGTACTTC.